This T cell receptor beta chain originates from a study of patients and donors after allogeneic stem cell transplantation. Each CDR3 protein gets one entry after TCRdb re-called the RT-PCR reads with MiXCR. In the table there are under 200,000 distinct CDR3 sequences, approximately 28% of which are singletons. CDR1 and CDR2 (germline): LNHDA, SQIVND (reference sequence). V lost 3 bases to trimming and J lost 5 bases, with 17 bases between them. The CDR3 is 16 amino acids. The chain carries TRBV19 and TRBJ1-5; D ambiguous. Sequences were obtained from blood, either unsorted or a sorted T cell fraction (not recorded which). The sequence came from a human donor who was either an allogeneic HSCT recipient or a stem cell or donor lymphocyte infusion donor (not recorded which). It is not recorded whose cells these are; they may come from a transplant donor. CDR3 coding DNA: TGTGCCAGTAGTATTTCCACAGTGGCGGGTGATCAGCCCCAGCATTTT. Translated, it gives CASSISTVAGDQPQHF.